The clone carrying this TCR beta chain appeared a single time. Sequenced by immunoSEQ multiplex PCR; TCRdb stores in-frame clones only, minus some. The sample comprises tens of thousands of clones, about 81% of which are singletons, and approximately 4% rests with the top ten. These data originate in a study of technical replicates of blood from a few donors. The CDR3 contains 15 residues. Germline CDR1 SGHNT, CDR2 YYREEE (reference sequence). The V and J ends lost 2 bases and 5 bases respectively, with 15 bases between them. This chain connects TRBV5-4 to TRBJ2-3; tentatively, D is TRBD2 (5 bases). The material sequenced was PBMCs. The receptor was derived from a human donor in good health. Some clones in this sample may be carry-over from other donors' samples. The CDR3 sequence: CASSFTSELQDTQYF. DNA for the CDR3: TGTGCCAGCAGCTTTACTAGTGAGCTCCAAGATACGCAGTATTTT.